These T cell receptor beta chains were read from a single sample in a study of cytomegalovirus exposure and HLA in healthy donors. Profiled with immunoSEQ multiplex PCR; TCRdb holds only in-frame clones, not every one. The sample includes 250,000 to 350,000 clones, about nine tenths seen only once; the top ten take roughly 4%. Sequencing input: PBMCs. Receptor source: a man aged 40-50 years in good health and CMV-seropositive. Both conserved end residues are part of each CDR3. A D gene is named only where the DNA matches it firmly. Clone size is not always given. Where it is, it says once, few, many or a class for expanded clones.

>TRBV7-3|TRBJ2-5|-|TRBD2
CASSLNGGAGSQYF
TGTGCCAGCAGCTTAAATGGCGGAGCGGGGAGCCAGTACTTC
>TRBV18|TRBJ2-5|-|-
CASSPIEWAETQYF
TGTGCCAGCTCACCCATCGAGTGGGCGGAGACCCAGTACTTC
>TRBV7-8|TRBJ1-1|-|-
CASSLRSAHTEAFF
TGTGCCAGCAGCTTGAGATCCGCACACACTGAAGCTTTCTTT
>TRBV4-1|TRBJ1-2|-|-
CASSQNQYGYTF
TGCGCCAGCAGCCAAAACCAGTATGGCTACACCTTC
>TRBV7-9|TRBJ2-1|once|-
CASSLAQMGGGNEQFF
TGTGCCAGCAGCTTAGCGCAGATGGGAGGAGGGAATGAGCAGTTCTTC
>TRBV5-6|TRBJ2-1|-|TRBD1
CASSLGIISRGNEQFF
TGTGCCAGCAGCTTGGGTATTATTAGCAGGGGGAATGAGCAGTTCTTC
>TRBV7-9|TRBJ1-1|-|TRBD1
CASSSPKGQGTSNTEAFF
TGTGCCAGCAGCTCCCCAAAGGGACAGGGGACATCGAACACTGAAGCTTTCTTT
>TRBV19|TRBJ2-7|-|TRBD2
CASSWTSGNYEQYF
TGTGCCAGTAGCTGGACTAGCGGGAACTACGAGCAGTACTTC
>TRBV2|TRBJ2-3|-|TRBD2
CASSAGTSLLDTQYF
TGTGCCAGCAGTGCCGGGACTAGCCTTTTAGATACGCAGTATTTT
>TRBV28|TRBJ1-3|-|-
CASSLGLPGVSGNTIYF
TGTGCCAGCAGTTTAGGACTTCCGGGAGTCTCTGGAAACACCATATATTTT
>TRBV18|TRBJ1-4|once|-
CASSTIPTTGATNEKLFF
TGTGCCAGCTCAACCATACCGACAACAGGCGCAACTAATGAAAAACTGTTTTTT
>TRBV5-4|TRBJ2-7|-|-
CASSPGFGEQYF
TGTGCCAGCAGTCCAGGGTTTGGCGAGCAGTACTTC
>TRBV18|TRBJ2-7|-|TRBD1
CASSLRDSQYEQYF
TGTGCCAGCTCACTTAGGGACAGCCAGTACGAGCAGTACTTC
>TRBV5-1|TRBJ2-7|few|TRBD2
CASNLAGGDYEQYF
TGCGCCAGCAACCTAGCGGGAGGTGACTACGAGCAGTACTTC
>TRBV7-9|TRBJ1-2|-|TRBD1
CASSSTGAYTF
TGTGCCAGCAGCTCGACAGGGGCCTACACCTTC
>TRBV7-9|TRBJ1-2|-|-
CSSSWGEKTYGYTF
TGTTCCAGCAGCTGGGGAGAAAAGACCTATGGCTACACCTTC